This passage covers 30 T cell receptor beta chains from one sample sequenced in a study of early T cells in non-severe SARS-CoV-2 infection. TCRdb reprocessed the 5' RACE reads with MiXCR, giving one entry per CDR3 protein. The data contain approximately 79,000 distinct CDR3 sequences, roughly 13% of them singletons. The sample taken for sequencing was whole blood. These receptors all come from an adult who was a healthcare worker with PCR-confirmed SARS-CoV-2 infection or an uninfected control (not recorded which).

The chain couples TRBV5-1 to TRBJ1-2; D uncertain. V shed 0 bases and J shed 4 bases, with 10 bases lying between them. CDR3 length equals 14 residues. The V gene's germline CDR1 is SGHRS and CDR2 YFSETQ. CDR3 protein: CASSLAEAGYGYTF. CDR3 bases: TGCGCCAGCAGCTTGGCCGAGGCGGGCTATGGCTACACCTTC.

This clonotype was counted many times. The genes are TRBV11-2 and TRBJ1-1; TRBD1 matches at 8 bases. V lost 6 bases, J lost 11 bases, and 14 bases stayed unmatched. Germline CDR1 is SGHAT and CDR2 is FQNNGV. The CDR3 covers 14 residues. Written as DNA, the CDR3 is TGTGCCAGCAGAAACGGACAGGGAGGAATGAAGGCTTTCTTT. Its protein is CASRNGQGGMKAFF.

The chain recombines TRBV7-8 with TRBJ2-5; 12 bases are shared with TRBD2. The CDR3 is 15 amino acids. The germline gives CDR1 SGHVS, CDR2 FQNEAQ. The ends lost 5 bases at V and 5 bases at J; junction bases unmatched: 6. For the CDR3, the DNA is TGTGCCAGCAGCCTGTGGACTAGCGGGGTCGAGACCCAGTACTTC. Translation: CASSLWTSGVETQYF. Together with reference TRBV7-8 and TRBJ2-5, the CDR3 gives the full variable domain: GAGVSQSPRYKVAKRGQDVALRCDPISGHVSLFWYQQALGQGPEFLTYFQNEAQLDKSGLPSDRFFAERPEGSVSTLKIQRTQQEDSAVYLCASSLWTSGVETQYFGPGTRLLVL.

This clonotype was seen only a few times. The V gene is TRBV4-1, the J gene TRBJ1-2; 7 bases line up with TRBD1. The ends lost 6 bases at V and 2 bases at J; junction bases unmatched: 9. The CDR3 has 15 amino acids. The V gene's germline CDR1 is MGHRA and CDR2 YSYEKL. CDR3 residues: CASRQTPGQNYGYTF. CDR3 coding DNA: TGCGCCAGCAGGCAAACCCCGGGACAGAACTATGGCTACACCTTC.

The chain uses TRBV28 and TRBJ1-2, with a tentative D call TRBD1 (6 bases). V was cut by 5 bases and J by 8 bases, with 18 bases left in between. The length of the CDR3 is 14 residues. CDR1 MDHEN and CDR2 SYDVKM come from the germline V gene. The CDR3 region has the DNA TGTGCCAGCAGTCTATTTCGGGGGGCGCGCGGCTACACCTTC. It yields the protein CASSLFRGARGYTF.

Ten or more counts support this clonotype. The chain carries TRBV5-4 and TRBJ2-1; the match to TRBD1 covers 10 bases. V was clipped by 5 bases and J by 4 bases; unmatched bases: 6. Germline values: CDR1 SGHNT, CDR2 YYREEE (reference sequence). This CDR3 has 15 residues. CDR3 amino acids: CASRTPGQGYNEQFF. The CDR3 nucleotides read TGTGCCAGCAGGACCCCGGGACAGGGGTACAATGAGCAGTTCTTC.

This clonotype has only a few counts. This sequence joins TRBV2 and TRBJ2-2; 9 positions agree with TRBD1. Germline V lookup: CDR1 SNHLY, CDR2 FYNNEI. V shed 4 bases and J 5 bases; nucleotides not matched to a gene: 5. The CDR3 totals 15 residues. This CDR3 is CASSGTGALTGELFF. The CDR3 DNA reads as TGTGCCAGCAGTGGGACAGGGGCACTTACCGGGGAGCTGTTTTTT.

The chain recombines TRBV20-1 with TRBJ2-4, with TRBD1 matching 9 bases. V lost 5 bases, J lost 5 bases, and 10 bases stayed unmatched. Germline lookup yields CDR1 DFQATT and CDR2 SNEGSKA (reference sequence). CDR3 length equals 15 residues. CDR3 sequence: CSAPKPGQGENIQYF. In DNA, the CDR3 is TGCAGTGCTCCTAAACCGGGACAGGGAGAAAACATTCAGTACTTC.

This clonotype came up many times. V gene TRBV5-1 combines with J gene TRBJ2-3; D gene ambiguous. The CDR3 runs to 12 residues. Germline lookup yields CDR1 SGHRS and CDR2 YFSETQ. V lost 4 bases to trimming and J lost 1 base, with 4 bases between them. CDR3 coding DNA: TGCGCCAGCAGCATCCGCACAGATACGCAGTATTTT. This translates into CASSIRTDTQYF. The full variable domain, in which reference TRBV5-1 and TRBJ2-3 provide the parts outside the CDR3, is KAGVTQTPRYLIKTRGQQVTLSCSPISGHRSVSWYQQTPGQGLQFLFEYFSETQRNKGNFPGRFSGRQFSNSRSEMNVSTLELGDSALYLCASSIRTDTQYFGPGTRLTVL.

The rearrangement uses TRBV5-1 and TRBJ1-3; possible D gene TRBD1, 5 bases. The CDR3 consists of 16 residues. Trimming left V 0 bases short and J 0 bases short, with 10 bases between. The V gene's germline CDR1 is SGHRS and CDR2 YFSETQ. CDR3 region: CASSLGVGTSGNTIYF. The DNA of the CDR3 is TGCGCCAGCAGCTTGGGAGTTGGGACCTCTGGAAACACCATATATTTT.

In DNA form, the CDR3 reads TGTGCCAGCAGTGTTGGACTAGCAGGGGAGCAGTTCTTC. Translating it yields CASSVGLAGEQFF. The gene calls are TRBV2 and TRBJ2-1, with 8 bases aligning to TRBD2. CDR1 and CDR2 (germline): SNHLY, FYNNEI. The CDR3 loop spans 13 amino acids. V lost 4 bases and J lost 10; bases outside the gene matches: 6.

The sample holds a few counts of this clonotype. The genes are TRBV7-9 and TRBJ2-5; possible D gene TRBD2, 7 bases. Germline V lookup: CDR1 SEHNR, CDR2 FQNEAQ (reference sequence). This CDR3 comprises 19 residues. V lost 5 bases and J 5 bases, leaving 30 bases between the germline ends. CDR3: CASSPRNGGRGGFGETQYF. CDR3 in DNA: TGTGCCAGCAGCCCAAGAAACGGGGGGCGCGGCGGCTTCGGCGAGACCCAGTACTTC.

This clonotype was detected many times. The V and J genes are TRBV7-9 and TRBJ2-1; TRBD2 agrees at 10 bases. The V gene's germline CDR1 is SEHNR and CDR2 FQNEAQ (reference sequence). The ends lost 3 bases at V and 4 bases at J; junction bases unmatched: 3. The CDR3 consists of 15 residues. CDR3 nucleotides: TGTGCCAGCAGCTTGCCAGCGGGAGGGTACAATGAGCAGTTCTTC. This translates into CASSLPAGGYNEQFF.

The sample holds a few counts of this clonotype. V gene TRBV7-6 combines with J gene TRBJ2-3; D is uncertain. This CDR3 region has 14 residues. Trimming took 3 bases from V and 3 from J, leaving 10 bases between them. Per germline, CDR1 SGHVS and CDR2 FNYEAQ. The CDR3 is CASSFPDKTDTQYF. In nucleotides, the CDR3 is TGTGCCAGCAGCTTCCCAGACAAAACAGATACGCAGTATTTT.

In this sample, this clonotype turned up a few times. The gene calls are TRBV5-1 and TRBJ2-3; no reliable D call. Germline V CDR1 and CDR2: SGHRS, YFSETQ. The V end was cut by 6 bases, the J end by 8 bases, with 22 bases between. The length of the CDR3 is 15 residues. The CDR3 spells CASTVPRLFGSTQYF. Written as DNA, the CDR3 is TGCGCCAGCACAGTGCCTAGGCTCTTTGGTAGTACGCAGTATTTT.

Ten or more counts support this clonotype. In nucleotides, the CDR3 is TGTGCCAGCAGCTCGACGACCTTCACAGCGGACGAGACCCAGTACTTC. Its protein product is CASSSTTFTADETQYF. The V and J genes are TRBV7-9 and TRBJ2-5; possible D gene TRBD2, 5 bases. CDR3 length equals 16 residues. Germline assignment: CDR1 SEHNR and CDR2 FQNEAQ (reference sequence). Trimming left V 4 bases short and J 5 bases short, with 20 bases between.

This clonotype turned up a few times. The chain combines TRBV7-3 with TRBJ2-2; 7 nucleotides agree with TRBD1. Per the germline V gene, CDR1 is SGHTA and CDR2 is FQGTGA. The V gene end was trimmed by 6 bases and the J gene end by 4 bases; junction bases not matched to a gene: 8. The CDR3 has 15 amino acids. CDR3 sequence: CASSPDRSSTGELFF. The CDR3, as DNA: TGTGCCAGCAGTCCGGACAGGAGTAGCACCGGGGAGCTGTTTTTT.

The chain is built from TRBV7-3 and TRBJ2-3; no reliable D call. This CDR3 contains 13 residues. Germline lookup yields CDR1 SGHTA and CDR2 FQGTGA. Trimming shortened V by 1 base and J by 5 bases, and 7 bases separated the two germline ends. Written as DNA, the CDR3 is TGTGCCAGCAGCTTAATGAATCAAGATACGCAGTATTTT. Its translation: CASSLMNQDTQYF.

This clonotype was found a few times. This rearrangement joins TRBV2 to TRBJ2-4, with D perhaps given as TRBD1 or TRBD2 (5 bases each). Trimming took 6 bases from V and 9 from J, leaving 24 bases between them. The CDR3 consists of 16 residues. In germline, CDR1 is SNHLY, CDR2 FYNNEI. CDR3 sequence reads: CASRNTGDPRLGIQYF. CDR3 in DNA: TGTGCCAGCAGAAACACCGGGGACCCCCGGTTGGGCATTCAGTACTTC.

This clonotype turned up a few times. The chain recombines TRBV5-1 with TRBJ1-1; a possible D gene is TRBD1 (6 bases). The CDR3 is made up of 13 amino acids. Looked up from germline, CDR1 is SGHRS and CDR2 is YFSETQ. V was cut by 4 bases and J by 3 bases, with 10 bases left in between. CDR3 DNA: TGCGCCAGCAGCATGACAGGCGACACTGAAGCTTTCTTT. Amino acids: CASSMTGDTEAFF.

This clonotype was detected a few times. This chain uses TRBV4-1 with TRBJ2-5; no definite D call. Germline V gene lookup returns CDR1 MGHRA and CDR2 YSYEKL. The ends were cut back, 1 base at V and 5 bases at J, with 2 bases in the middle. The CDR3 runs to 11 residues. Here the CDR3 reads CASSQAETQYF. The CDR3 bases are TGCGCCAGCAGCCAAGCGGAGACCCAGTACTTC.

Points on this clonotype: Given a much more abundant clone one base away, this may be a read error. The gene calls are TRBV27 and TRBJ2-7; D perhaps matches TRBD1 (6 bases). The germline gives CDR1 MNHEY, CDR2 SMNVEV (reference sequence). The CDR3 has 14 residues. V was trimmed by 3 bases and J by 3 bases, leaving 12 bases between them. The CDR3: CASSFLQGIYEQYF. The CDR3 DNA is TGTGCCAGCAGTTTCCTCCAGGGGATCTACGAGCAGTACTTC.

This clonotype was seen only a few times. The chain joins TRBV27 to TRBJ2-3, with 9 bases fitting TRBD1. CDR1 is MNHEY, CDR2 SMNVEV, per germline (reference sequence). The V gene end was trimmed by 5 bases and the J gene end by 2 bases; junction bases not matched to a gene: 8. The CDR3 is 16 residues long. DNA for the CDR3: TGTGCCAGCAGTACTCGACAGGGGGGTTCCACAGATACGCAGTATTTT. Translating gives CASSTRQGGSTDTQYF.

This clonotype was seen at least ten times. The chain links TRBV6-1 to TRBJ1-6; TRBD1 agrees at 7 bases. The V gene's germline CDR1 is MNHNS and CDR2 SASEGT. Unmatched junction bases numbered 21, after V lost 4 bases and J lost 9 bases. CDR3 length: 19 residues. CDR3 sequence reads: CASSAVAGGSSVSSSPLHF. CDR3 DNA sequence: TGTGCCAGCAGTGCCGTGGCAGGGGGAAGTAGTGTTTCGAGTTCACCCCTCCACTTT.

This clonotype occurred many times. V gene TRBV5-1 combines with J gene TRBJ1-1; D is uncertain. From germline, CDR1 is SGHRS and CDR2 YFSETQ. The CDR3 extends over 15 amino acids. With 0 bases removed from V and 0 bases from J, the gap between germline ends came to 9 bases. This chain's CDR3 is CASSLGWAMNTEAFF. The CDR3 DNA follows: TGCGCCAGCAGCTTGGGGTGGGCAATGAACACTGAAGCTTTCTTT. Combining the CDR3 with reference TRBV5-1 and TRBJ1-1 gives the whole variable domain KAGVTQTPRYLIKTRGQQVTLSCSPISGHRSVSWYQQTPGQGLQFLFEYFSETQRNKGNFPGRFSGRQFSNSRSEMNVSTLELGDSALYLCASSLGWAMNTEAFFGQGTRLTVV.

This clonotype was observed a handful of times. V is TRBV11-2 and J is TRBJ1-1, with D perhaps matching TRBD1 (5 bases). CDR1 and CDR2 from the germline V gene are SGHAT and FQNNGV. Trimming took off 3 bases at V and 0 bases at J, with 17 bases between the two ends. The CDR3 runs 17 residues. The CDR3 protein is CASSFLPYMGLNTEAFF. The CDR3 region has the DNA TGTGCCAGCAGCTTCCTTCCTTACATGGGACTGAACACTGAAGCTTTCTTT. Drawing the rest from reference TRBV11-2 and TRBJ1-1, the complete variable domain is EAGVAQSPRYKIIEKRQSVAFWCNPISGHATLYWYQQILGQGPKLLIQFQNNGVVDDSQLPKDRFSAERLKGVDSTLKIQPAKLEDSAVYLCASSFLPYMGLNTEAFFGQGTRLTVV.

This clonotype showed up just a few times. This chain links TRBV5-1 with TRBJ1-4, with D maybe TRBD1 (6 bases). The CDR3 is 15 amino acids. Per germline, CDR1 SGHRS and CDR2 YFSETQ. V was pared by 5 bases and J by 0 bases, with 11 bases between. CDR3 nucleotide sequence: TGCGCCAGCAGGACAGGACATGCAACTAATGAAAAACTGTTTTTT. It codes for CASRTGHATNEKLFF.

In this sample, this clonotype turned up many times. The rearrangement uses TRBV7-2 and TRBJ1-2, with D possibly being TRBD1 (5 bases). Germline values: CDR1 SGHTA, CDR2 FQGNSA. Trimming removed 4 bases from V and 3 bases from J, with 18 bases in between. The CDR3 contains 16 residues. CDR3 bases: TGTGCCAGCAGCTCCGCGGGGGGACGGGTTGACTATGGCTACACCTTC. Translated, it gives CASSSAGGRVDYGYTF.

The chain has TRBV20-1 and TRBJ1-1; D gene uncertain. Trimming removed 7 bases from V and 0 bases from J, with 18 bases in between. From germline, CDR1 is DFQATT and CDR2 SNEGSKA (reference sequence). The CDR3 covers 15 residues. The CDR3 DNA reads TGCAGTGTAGGATTGAGCGGCCGAATGAACACTGAAGCTTTCTTT. This codes for CSVGLSGRMNTEAFF.

This clonotype was detected ten times or more. This chain joins TRBV6-5 and TRBJ1-4; the D is unclear. The V end was cut by 7 bases, the J end by 7 bases, with 22 bases between. There are 16 residues in the CDR3. Per the germline V gene, CDR1 is MNHEY and CDR2 is SVGAGI. CDR3 sequence reads: CASTPIRRFMCEKLFF. CDR3 in DNA: TGTGCCAGCACCCCAATTCGGAGGTTTATGTGTGAAAAACTGTTTTTT.